This T cell receptor (beta chain) was sequenced for a study of shared clonotypes between healthy human individuals (dated by TCRdb to 2020 to 2022). Background for the entire study: A few men and two women, aged 18 to 49 years, made up the cohort. To increase sequencing depth and limit assay-specific biases, different laboratories used diverse techniques to prepare libraries and sequence TCR repertoires. Each donor's leukapheresis produced roughly between about 0.9 and 9.5 billion PBMCs. To estimate repertoire size and how much clonotypes are shared between individuals, the study performed deep sequencing of blood TCR repertoires from roughly five healthy adults. For each donor, CD4 naive and CD4 memory were each given three plates, CD8 naive was given two plates, and CD8 memory was given one plate. The paper as a whole reports these results and caveats: Sampling was limited to blood, and TCR repertoires in tissue likely differ from TCR repertoires in blood. Pairwise subsampling led to the expectation that sequencing depth would affect the degree of clonotype sharing among donors. Even with the large sequencing depth, rarefaction of the sorted-subset datasets indicated that sequencing was incomplete. Across a few donors, about 4.5% of naive CD4, roughly 3.4% of naive CD8, 2% to 2.5% of memory CD4, and approximately 0.4% of memory CD8 clonotypes were shared. Larger estimated clonotype richness was generally found for naive subsets than for memory subsets. Higher generation probabilities were observed for clonotypes shared by all four sorted-subset donors than for non-shared clonotypes. Because the study included only a small number of donors, the genetic and exposure-history diversity represented was limited.

This clone was observed a few times. No cognate antigen has been identified for it. There are no base qualities to consult, and no much larger clone falls within one base. As encoded in the germline V gene (reference sequence), CDR1 is MNHNY while CDR2 is SVGAGI. The CDR3 measures 15 amino acids from cysteine to phenylalanine. CDR3 DNA is the only sequence kept; it has 45 bases, read in frame from the first base. The germline ends are 16 bases apart after V is trimmed by 1 base and J by 10 bases. The donors were healthy, HIV-negative adults with no recently reported acute infections or vaccinations. Only Caucasian adults living in Nashville, Tennessee, USA were represented among the donors. CD4+ T cells were enriched through magnetic negative selection, after which naive cells were positively selected on CD45RA and the remaining negative fraction served as the memory subset. Blood was collected by leukapheresis, and PBMCs were isolated by Ficoll-Histopaque density gradient centrifugation and then cryopreserved in liquid nitrogen vapor phase. Analytical flow cytometry was used to check the purity and quantity of every magnetically sorted T cell population. Each sorted fraction had its genomic DNA isolated and then quantified by UV absorbance on a Nanodrop 2000c.

TCR CDR3 regions were amplified from genomic DNA by multiplex PCR using the deep immunoSEQ assay. For each cell subset, the extracted genomic DNA was distributed evenly across all wells of several immunoSEQ 96-well plates, and each plate served as one replicate. For sorted subsets, 150 to 200 ng genomic DNA, equal to tens of thousands of T cell genomes, was loaded into each replicate PCR. Purified libraries were quantified with a Qubit 3.0 fluorometer, sized on a Bioanalyzer 2100, and re-quantified with the KAPA Library Quantification kit. Every immunoSEQ 96-well plate was sequenced on a dedicated single-read 150-cycle Illumina NextSeq 550 flow cell. The source study handled its data this way. Because only junctional sequences without quality scores were contained in the immunoSEQ output, filtering matching that applied to full-length reads could not be performed. To assign V/J genes and CDR3, sequences were annotated using PyIR, a Python wrapper for IgBLAST v1.9, with IMGT germline references. Reads with weak V/J assignments (E-value above 1e-6), missing CDR3, stop codons, out-of-frame junctions, or ambiguous translated residues were removed. A V3J clonotype was defined by an identical inferred V gene, J gene, and CDR3 amino acid sequence. The percentage overlap between two repertoires was calculated by dividing the number of shared unique clonotypes by the size of the smaller repertoire. Repertoire richness was assessed with RTK rarefaction, the Chao1 estimator, and Recon v2.1 estimates of unobserved clonotypes. Generation probabilities were computed with OLGA for all TCRbeta clonotypes obtained by the gDNA method from a few donors. The clones in this table, taken by TCRdb from immuneACCESS, are in-frame only. Not every clone is retained; where verified, under half of the shortfall comes from an unresolved V gene, and the cause of the rest is unknown. The DNA gave D and trimming, while V, J and clone size come from that table. The sample profile shows about 680,000 clones; roughly 70% of them were found once. Under 2% of the sample is held by the ten biggest clonotypes.

This TCR was recovered from a woman aged 30 to 39 in good health. Recombination connected TRBV6-6 to TRBJ1-4, with TRBD1 as a weak D call on 6 bases. Material: memory CD4+ T cells sorted from blood. The cell subset or site label of this sample denotes: CD45RA-negative fraction. In nucleotide form, the sequence is TGTGCCAGCAGTTACTGGACAGCGACGGGTGGAAAACTGTTTTTT. Its product reads: CASSYWTATGGKLFF.